One and the same sample provided the 27 T cell receptor beta chains below, sequenced in a study of blood T cell repertoires in COVID-19. Sequencing used immunoSEQ multiplex PCR; TCRdb keeps in-frame clones, though not all of them. The table includes 90,000 to 140,000 clones, about 85% detected once. The sample consisted of peripheral blood. Source of these receptors: a man in his forties or fifties with acute or convalescent COVID-19.

This clone was observed a few times. This chain uses TRBV2 with TRBJ1-2; maybe TRBD1 (5 bases). V lost 1 base and J lost 3, with 6 bases in between. There are 13 residues in the CDR3. Germline V CDR1 and CDR2: SNHLY, FYNNEI. For the CDR3, the DNA is TGTGCCAGCAGTGAAGGGGGGGACTATGGCTACACCTTC. Amino acid sequence: CASSEGGDYGYTF.

The chain carries TRBV5-6 and TRBJ1-1; D call uncertain. V was pared by 2 bases and J by 0 bases, with 8 bases between. The germline gives CDR1 SGHDT, CDR2 YYEEEE. The CDR3 covers 14 residues. DNA of the CDR3: TGTGCCAGCAGCTTTCCGGGGATGAACACTGAAGCTTTCTTT. This codes for CASSFPGMNTEAFF.

The chain couples TRBV7-2 to TRBJ1-2; D is possibly TRBD1 (5 bases). This CDR3 has 14 amino acids. CDR1 is SGHTA and CDR2 is FQGNSA in the germline V gene. V dropped 4 bases and J dropped 1 base, with 10 bases sitting between them. The CDR3 bases are TGTGCCAGCAGCTCTCGACAGCTTAACTATGGCTACACCTTC. Its translation: CASSSRQLNYGYTF.

CDR3 in amino acids: CASSQAGTRNFTDTQYF. The CDR3 DNA sequence: TGTGCCAGCAGCCAAGCGGGTACGCGGAACTTCACAGATACGCAGTATTTT. The chain uses TRBV3-1 (or the pseudogene TRBV3-2) and TRBJ2-3; no firm D call. The ends were cut back, 1 base at V and 2 bases at J, with 16 bases in the middle. The CDR3 has 17 residues. Germline CDR1 reads LGHDT; CDR2 reads YNNKEL (reference sequence).

The chain has TRBV7-2 and TRBJ1-4, with a tentative D call TRBD1 (6 bases). This CDR3 spans 13 amino acids. V lost 3 bases to trimming and J lost 8 bases, with 10 bases between them. The germline V gene has CDR1 SGHTA and CDR2 FQGNSA. The CDR3 bases are TGTGCCAGCAGCTTTTTAGGGGGAGAAAAACTGTTTTTT. It encodes CASSFLGGEKLFF.

This clone was counted between two and nine times. The V call is TRBV11-1, the J call TRBJ2-2; TRBD1 agrees at 7 bases. Germline V gives CDR1 SGHAT, CDR2 FQDESV (reference sequence). V was clipped by 6 bases and J by 0 bases; unmatched bases: 4. This CDR3 is 15 amino acids long. The CDR3 coding sequence is TGTGCCAGCAGGCGGACAGGCGCGAACACCGGGGAGCTGTTTTTT. Its translation is CASRRTGANTGELFF.

The V gene is TRBV11-2, the J gene TRBJ2-7; a weak D match, TRBD1 (6 bases). The CDR3 has 12 residues. The V end was cut by 9 bases, the J end by 4 bases, with 13 bases between. Germline-derived CDR1 and CDR2 are SGHAT and FQNNGV. The CDR3 DNA sequence: TGTGCCAGGGGGGACACTTTTTACGAGCAGTACTTC. Protein sequence: CARGDTFYEQYF.

The chain couples TRBV7-8 to TRBJ2-3; 12 bases map to TRBD2. CDR1 and CDR2 from the germline V gene are SGHVS and FQNEAQ. The CDR3 has 15 residues. V lost 2 bases and J lost 5; bases outside the gene matches: 2. The CDR3 here is CASSLLAGGQDTQYF. In DNA form, the CDR3 reads TGTGCCAGCAGCTTACTAGCGGGGGGGCAAGATACGCAGTATTTT. Using reference TRBV7-8 and TRBJ2-3 for the parts outside the CDR3, the full variable domain is GAGVSQSPRYKVAKRGQDVALRCDPISGHVSLFWYQQALGQGPEFLTYFQNEAQLDKSGLPSDRFFAERPEGSVSTLKIQRTQQEDSAVYLCASSLLAGGQDTQYFGPGTRLTVL.

This rearrangement joins TRBV9 to TRBJ2-2; TRBD2 matches at 8 bases. Germline assignment: CDR1 SGDLS and CDR2 YYNGEE. With 0 bases clipped from V and 6 bases from J, the junction kept 7 bases outside the gene matches. There are 16 residues in the CDR3. CDR3 protein: CASSVDEREIPGELFF. The CDR3 DNA sequence: TGTGCCAGCAGCGTAGACGAGCGGGAGATCCCCGGGGAGCTGTTTTTT.

This clone has a single count. CDR3 residues: CASSLISDTQYF. The DNA of the CDR3 is TGTGCCAGCAGCCTAATCTCAGATACGCAGTATTTT. The V and J genes are TRBV13 and TRBJ2-3; D call uncertain. CDR1 and CDR2 from the germline V gene are PRHDT and FYEKMQ (reference sequence). V gave up 5 bases and J gave up 4 bases, with 7 bases separating them. The CDR3 totals 12 residues.

This chain joins TRBV14 and TRBJ2-1; 13 bases line up with TRBD2. In germline, CDR1 is SGHDN, CDR2 FVKESK. CDR3 length equals 16 residues. V shed 3 bases and J 14 bases; nucleotides not matched to a gene: 13. The CDR3 region has the DNA TGTGCCAGCAGCCAGATTACCGGGACTAGCGGGGCCCCTGAGTTCTTC. Amino acids: CASSQITGTSGAPEFF.

The chain has TRBV5-6 and TRBJ2-7; perhaps TRBD2 as D (6 bases). This CDR3 comprises 14 residues. CDR1 and CDR2 from the germline V gene are SGHDT and YYEEEE. Trimming cost V 7 bases and J 1 base, with 15 bases left between them. CDR3 protein: CASYTSGASYEQYF. DNA of the CDR3: TGTGCCAGCTATACGTCGGGAGCGTCCTACGAGCAGTACTTC. The full variable domain, completed using reference TRBV5-6 and TRBJ2-7, is DAGVTQSPTHLIKTRGQQVTLRCSPKSGHDTVSWYQQALGQGPQFIFQYYEEEERQRGNFPDRFSGHQFPNYSSELNVNALLLGDSALYLCASYTSGASYEQYFGPGTRLTVT.

J is TRBJ1-5 and V is TRBV28; possible D gene TRBD1, 5 bases. With 2 bases removed from V and 0 bases from J, the gap between germline ends came to 11 bases. Looked up from germline, CDR1 is MDHEN and CDR2 is SYDVKM. The CDR3 contains 16 residues. In nucleotides, the CDR3 is TGTGCCAGCAGTTTAACAGCCAGGGTTAGCAATCAGCCCCAGCATTTT. Protein product: CASSLTARVSNQPQHF.

Comment on this clone: The germline gene is not matched at one end of the junction; a read error may be the cause. The chain joins TRBV6-1 to TRBJ1-3; D uncertain. The germline gives CDR1 MNHNS, CDR2 SASEGT. This CDR3 contains 16 residues. CDR3 region: CASSKARQPAGNTIYF. In DNA form, the CDR3 reads TGTGCCAGCAGTAAAGCGAGGCAACCGGCTGGAAACACCATATATTTT.

The chain links TRBV11-2 to TRBJ2-1; possibly TRBD2 for D (7 bases). CDR1 SGHAT and CDR2 FQNNGV come from the germline V gene. This CDR3 comprises 16 residues. V gave up 3 bases and J gave up 2 bases, with 14 bases separating them. The CDR3 loop reads CASSFDAGATYNEQFF. DNA for the CDR3: TGTGCCAGCAGCTTCGACGCGGGGGCAACCTACAATGAGCAGTTCTTC.

V is TRBV19 and J is TRBJ2-7, with 12 bases fitting TRBD1. There are 15 residues in the CDR3. Germline CDR1 reads LNHDA; CDR2 reads SQIVND (reference sequence). Trimming took 5 bases from V and 7 from J; bases not matched to a gene: 9. Here the CDR3 DNA reads TGTGCCAGTAGTCCCCCGGGACAGGGGGCTTGGGAGCAGTACTTC. Translating it yields CASSPPGQGAWEQYF. The variable domain in full, completed from reference TRBV19 and TRBJ2-7, reads DGGITQSPKYLFRKEGQNVTLSCEQNLNHDAMYWYRQDPGQGLRLIYYSQIVNDFQKGDIAEGYSVSREKKESFPLTVTSAQKNPTAFYLCASSPPGQGAWEQYFGPGTRLTVT.

The J gene is TRBJ1-2, the V gene TRBV7-2, with 7 bases lining up with TRBD1. V lost 5 bases and J lost 8; bases outside the gene matches: 11. From germline, CDR1 is SGHTA and CDR2 FQGNSA. The CDR3 loop spans 14 amino acids. CDR3 residues: CASSPGQDLRGYTF. CDR3 nucleotide sequence: TGTGCCAGCAGCCCAGGACAGGACTTGCGGGGCTACACCTTC.

This clone has only one observation. Here the CDR3 reads CASSDRGNTEAFF. The CDR3 bases are TGTGCCAGCAGTGACAGGGGGAACACTGAAGCTTTCTTT. This chain connects TRBV6-1 to TRBJ1-1; tentative D call: TRBD1 (6 bases). Germline CDR1 MNHNS, CDR2 SASEGT. CDR3 length: 13 residues. The V and J ends lost 3 bases and 1 base respectively, with 6 bases between them.

The chain has TRBV18 and TRBJ1-5; unclear D gene. The CDR3 has 13 residues. The V and J ends lost 1 base and 8 bases respectively, with 9 bases between them. Germline-derived CDR1 and CDR2 are KGHSH and LQKENI. CDR3 residues: CASSPQRSEPQHF. CDR3 sequence (DNA): TGTGCCAGCTCACCACAGCGATCGGAGCCCCAGCATTTT.

This clone has only a few counts. J is TRBJ1-2 and V is TRBV28; D might be TRBD1 (5 bases). The CDR3 spans 16 residues. CDR1 and CDR2 from the germline V gene are MDHEN and SYDVKM. Trimming shortened V by 5 bases and J by 4 bases, and 20 bases separated the two germline ends. This chain's CDR3 is CASSNRQFAGIYGYTF. The CDR3 bases are TGTGCCAGCAGTAATCGACAGTTCGCAGGAATCTATGGCTACACCTTC.

The chain employs TRBV28 and TRBJ1-2, with a weak D call TRBD1 (6 bases). Trimming took 6 bases from V and 2 from J, leaving 10 bases between them. This CDR3 is 13 amino acids long. The germline V gene has CDR1 MDHEN and CDR2 SYDVKM. CDR3 DNA sequence: TGTGCCAGCAGGACTGACAGGAACTATGGCTACACCTTC. Translating gives CASRTDRNYGYTF.

V is TRBV30 and J is TRBJ1-1; a weak D match, TRBD1 (5 bases). Trimming took off 4 bases at V and 0 bases at J, with 9 bases between the two ends. Germline V lookup: CDR1 GTSNPN, CDR2 SVGIG (reference sequence). The CDR3 has 13 amino acids. CDR3 sequence reads: CAWTQGMNTEAFF. The CDR3 region has the DNA TGTGCCTGGACCCAGGGAATGAACACTGAAGCTTTCTTT.

The rearrangement uses TRBV24-1 and TRBJ2-3, with 7 positions matching TRBD1. The ends lost 8 bases at V and 0 bases at J; junction bases unmatched: 7. The CDR3 has 15 amino acids. The germline V gene has CDR1 KGHDR and CDR2 SFDVKD. CDR3 amino acids: CATNDRASSTDTQYF. CDR3 nucleotides: TGTGCCACCAACGACAGGGCCTCTAGCACAGATACGCAGTATTTT.

The CDR3 nucleotides are TGTGCCAGCAGCCAATCGTACGGGAAAAATCAGCCCCAGCATTTT. Its protein product is CASSQSYGKNQPQHF. V and J are TRBV3-1 (or the pseudogene TRBV3-2) and TRBJ1-5; D not certain. Per germline, CDR1 LGHDT and CDR2 YNNKEL (reference sequence). There are 15 residues in the CDR3. Deletions cut 2 bases from V and 4 bases from J, with 12 bases between.

V gene TRBV9 combines with J gene TRBJ2-5; 8 bases line up with TRBD2. V lost 0 bases and J lost 5; bases outside the gene matches: 3. Germline CDR1 and CDR2: SGDLS and YYNGEE. The CDR3 is 14 residues long. Here the CDR3 DNA reads TGTGCCAGCAGCGTAGGACTAGCGAGTGAGACCCAGTACTTC. Translating it yields CASSVGLASETQYF.

V is TRBV30 and J is TRBJ2-4; D is unresolved. Germline lookup yields CDR1 GTSNPN and CDR2 SVGIG (reference sequence). Trimming took 2 bases from V and 0 from J, leaving 8 bases between them. The CDR3 covers 14 residues. The CDR3 sequence: CAWSLFLAKNIQYF. In DNA, the CDR3 is TGTGCCTGGAGTTTATTTCTAGCCAAAAACATTCAGTACTTC.

This rearrangement joins TRBV11-3 to TRBJ2-1; TRBD2 is a possible D gene (6 bases). Germline V gene sequence: CDR1 SGHNT, CDR2 YENEEA. Trimming shortened V by 1 base and J by 3 bases, and 10 bases separated the two germline ends. CDR3 length: 15 residues. The CDR3 sequence: CASSLGIAVYNEQFF. The CDR3 DNA reads as TGTGCCAGCAGCTTAGGGATAGCGGTCTACAATGAGCAGTTCTTC.